These T cell receptor beta chains were read from a single sample in a study of spatial heterogeneity in lung cancer. TCRdb re-called the 5' RACE reads through MiXCR, storing one row per CDR3 protein. Of under 75,000 distinct CDR3 sequences in the sample, about an eighth were seen once. Specimen: PBMCs, collected at surgery. The receptor set was obtained from a male donor with early-stage non-small cell lung cancer. Each CDR3 is given with its conserved first and last residue. The D gene is left open where the match is weak. Clone sizes are given selectively: once, few, many, or a class where the clone is expanded.

cdr3_nt cdr3_aa clone_size j_call d_call v_call
TGTGCCAGCAGCCTCGGGAGAGCTCCGCGGACAGATACGCAGTATTTT CASSLGRAPRTDTQYF - TRBJ2-3 - TRBV7-2
TGTGCCAGCCGACCGGGACTAGCGGGCTTTAATGAGCAGTTCTTC CASRPGLAGFNEQFF many TRBJ2-1 TRBD2 TRBV19
TGTGCCTGGAGTACAGGGGAAGCAACCTACGAGCAGTACTTC CAWSTGEATYEQYF - TRBJ2-7 TRBD1 TRBV30
TGTGCCAGCAGCTTGGGGCCCTCCTCTTCGGAGAACATTCAGTACTTC CASSLGPSSSENIQYF - TRBJ2-4 - TRBV5-4
TGTGCCAGCATTTTGACAGGGGGACAAGAGACCCAGTACTTC CASILTGGQETQYF few TRBJ2-5 TRBD1 TRBV2
TGTGCCAGCAGCAAAGGACCGGCAGGTCGGATTCAGCCCCAGCATTTT CASSKGPAGRIQPQHF few TRBJ1-5 - TRBV21-1
TGTGCCAGCAGTGCCTCAACACGAAACTATGGCTACACCTTC CASSASTRNYGYTF few TRBJ1-2 - TRBV6-1
TGTGCCAGCAGTGAACTGACACCGGGACAGGGGCTAGAGCAGTACTTC CASSELTPGQGLEQYF few TRBJ2-7 TRBD1 TRBV2
TGTGCCACCAGTGTGGGGGGCCTAGATACGCAGTATTTT CATSVGGLDTQYF few TRBJ2-3 - TRBV24-1
TGTGCCAGTGCCGCGGTCACGGCAGGCTCTGAAGCTTTCTTT CASAAVTAGSEAFF many TRBJ1-1 - TRBV2
TGTGCCAGCAGCTTAGCGACAGGGGGCGTCACTGAAGCTTTCTTT CASSLATGGVTEAFF few TRBJ1-1 TRBD1 TRBV7-2
TGTGCCAGCAGCTTAAGGGCTGCGGAAACTGGTTCAGATACGCAGTATTTT CASSLRAAETGSDTQYF many TRBJ2-3 - TRBV7-2
TGTGCCAGCACTCTTGCCCTCGGGCTGAACTCTGGGGCCAACGTCCTGACTTTC CASTLALGLNSGANVLTF - TRBJ2-6 - TRBV27
TGTGCCAGCAGCCGGCTAAAGGGCAGTAACTATGGCTACACCTTC CASSRLKGSNYGYTF - TRBJ1-2 - TRBV12-3/TRBV12-4
TGTGCCAGCAGCTTTGGAACGGGAGGGCCCTACGAGCAGTACTTC CASSFGTGGPYEQYF few TRBJ2-7 TRBD2 TRBV7-3
TGTGCCAGCAGCTTAGATTATTGGGACAGAGACACCTTAAACTATGGCTACACCTTC CASSLDYWDRDTLNYGYTF many TRBJ1-2 TRBD1 TRBV7-9
TGCGCCAGCAGCTTATGGACGTCTCAAGAGACCCAGTACTTC CASSLWTSQETQYF - TRBJ2-5 - TRBV5-1
TGTGCCAGCTCAAGGCTCCCAGGGGAGGCTTTCTTT CASSRLPGEAFF - TRBJ1-1 - TRBV18
TGCGCCAGCAGCTGGGCTTACGACAGCGACACTGAAGCTTTCTTT CASSWAYDSDTEAFF many TRBJ1-1 - TRBV4-1
TGTGCCACGGGGAGGGAATTCGCAGATACGCAGTATTTT CATGREFADTQYF - TRBJ2-3 TRBD2 TRBV2
TGCGCCAGCAGCGGGGGACTAGCCCACAATGAGCAGTTCTTC CASSGGLAHNEQFF few TRBJ2-1 TRBD2 TRBV5-1
TGCAGTGCTAGACTTCTATCCCCAGTATCGGCCTACGAGCAGTACTTC CSARLLSPVSAYEQYF - TRBJ2-7 - TRBV20-1
TGTGCCAGCAGCTTAGCGTGGACAGGGGGCGCAGAGACCCAGTACTTC CASSLAWTGGAETQYF few TRBJ2-5 TRBD1 TRBV7-2
TGCGCCAGCAGCCTCAGCACTAGCTCCCAGGATACGCAGTATTTT CASSLSTSSQDTQYF few TRBJ2-3 - TRBV4-3
TGCGCCAGCAGTGATCCCGAGGGTTTTCAAGAGACCCAGTACTTC CASSDPEGFQETQYF many TRBJ2-5 - TRBV10-1